These 13 T cell receptor beta chains were sequenced from one sample in a study of blood T cell repertoires in COVID-19. Repertoires were generated with immunoSEQ multiplex PCR, while TCRdb's copy carries only in-frame clones and drops some. The sample comprises roughly 77,000 clones, 88% of which are singletons, and roughly 5.5% rests with the top ten. Sequenced material: peripheral blood. These receptors originate from a human donor in a cohort sampled during active COVID-19.

V and J are TRBV5-1 and TRBJ2-5, with TRBD2 identical over 7 bases. Germline values: CDR1 SGHRS, CDR2 YFSETQ. This CDR3 has 16 amino acids. Trimming cost V 3 bases and J 2 bases; bases outside gene matches: 10. The CDR3 reads CASSSLLGLGQETQYF. DNA of the CDR3: TGCGCCAGCAGCTCGCTGCTTGGACTAGGACAAGAGACCCAGTACTTC.

The rearrangement links TRBV5-6 to TRBJ1-6; 9 bases fit TRBD1. Germline values: CDR1 SGHDT, CDR2 YYEEEE. This CDR3 region has 13 residues. The V and J ends lost 4 bases and 10 bases, in that order; junction bases with no gene match: 3. The CDR3 loop is CASSEGQGSPLHF. In nucleotides, the CDR3 is TGTGCCAGCAGCGAAGGACAGGGGTCACCCCTCCACTTT. Complete variable domain (other parts from reference TRBV5-6 and TRBJ1-6): DAGVTQSPTHLIKTRGQQVTLRCSPKSGHDTVSWYQQALGQGPQFIFQYYEEEERQRGNFPDRFSGHQFPNYSSELNVNALLLGDSALYLCASSEGQGSPLHFGNGTRLTVT.

The chain joins TRBV5-1 to TRBJ1-1, with a tentative D call TRBD1 (6 bases). Germline V lookup: CDR1 SGHRS, CDR2 YFSETQ. This CDR3 has 14 residues. V was cut by 2 bases and J by 3 bases, with 11 bases left in between. The CDR3 region is CASSLTGRDTEAFF. The CDR3 nucleotides read TGCGCCAGCAGCTTAACAGGGAGGGACACTGAAGCTTTCTTT.

V is TRBV6-1 and J is TRBJ2-7, with a tentative D call TRBD1 (6 bases). This CDR3 comprises 14 residues. V lost 3 bases and J 3 bases, leaving 12 bases between the germline ends. Germline CDR1 reads MNHNS; CDR2 reads SASEGT. CDR3 sequence reads: CASSDRGKVYEQYF. In DNA, the CDR3 is TGTGCCAGCAGTGACAGGGGTAAAGTCTACGAGCAGTACTTC.

The rearrangement links TRBV11-3 to TRBJ2-5; 7 bases align to TRBD2. The CDR3 sequence is 17 residues long. The trim removed 5 bases at V and 2 bases at J, leaving 14 bases unmatched. Germline V gives CDR1 SGHNT, CDR2 YENEEA. The CDR3 region is CASSRAGAGPFQETQYF. The CDR3 region has the DNA TGTGCCAGCAGCAGGGCAGGAGCGGGGCCCTTTCAAGAGACCCAGTACTTC.

The genes are TRBV7-2 and TRBJ2-7; tentatively, D is TRBD1 (6 bases). V lost 5 bases and J lost 0, with 11 bases in between. In germline, CDR1 is SGHTA, CDR2 FQGNSA. The CDR3 has 14 residues. The CDR3 protein is CASSRRDNSYEQYF. The DNA for the CDR3 is TGTGCCAGCAGCAGACGGGACAACTCCTACGAGCAGTACTTC.

The rearrangement uses TRBV5-5 and TRBJ2-5, with D perhaps matching TRBD2 (6 bases). CDR3 length: 14 residues. Germline CDR1 and CDR2: SGHKS and YYEKEE (reference sequence). Between the trimmed V and J ends, which lost 3 bases and 2 bases, there was a span of 11 bases. This CDR3 reads CASSSRDFQETQYF. The CDR3 bases are TGTGCCAGCAGCTCTAGGGACTTTCAAGAGACCCAGTACTTC.

This clone appeared once. This chain links TRBV6-4 with TRBJ1-2, with D unresolved. This CDR3 is built from 10 residues. In germline, CDR1 is MRHNA, CDR2 SNTAGT. Trimming left V 6 bases short and J 8 bases short, with 7 bases between. CDR3 DNA: TGTGCCAGCAGCTCGAGCGGCTACACCTTC. Translated, it gives CASSSSGYTF.

This clone appeared many times. The chain couples TRBV5-4 to TRBJ2-1, with TRBD2 matching over 9 bases. Germline CDR1 is SGHNT and CDR2 is YYREEE (reference sequence). The V and J ends lost 2 bases and 10 bases, in that order; junction bases with no gene match: 10. The CDR3 is 15 amino acids. CDR3 loop: CASSFTGTSPDEQFF. CDR3 DNA sequence: TGTGCCAGCAGCTTCACCGGGACTAGCCCCGACGAGCAGTTCTTC.

The chain carries TRBV30 and TRBJ2-7, with 9 bases fitting TRBD2. There are 15 residues in the CDR3. The V and J ends lost 1 base and 11 bases, in that order; junction bases with no gene match: 15. Looked up from germline, CDR1 is GTSNPN and CDR2 is SVGIG (reference sequence). CDR3 in amino acids: CAWSGLMGTSPQKYF. For the CDR3, the DNA is TGTGCCTGGAGTGGGTTAATGGGGACTAGCCCCCAAAAGTACTTC.

V is TRBV19 and J is TRBJ1-5, with TRBD1 matching over 9 bases. V gave up 3 bases and J gave up 0 bases; unmatched junction bases: 9. CDR3 length: 18 residues. Germline CDR1 is LNHDA and CDR2 is SQIVND (reference sequence). The CDR3 here is CASSIGGQGPNSNQPQHF. DNA for the CDR3: TGTGCCAGTAGTATTGGGGGACAGGGACCGAATAGCAATCAGCCCCAGCATTTT.

This chain joins TRBV12-5 and TRBJ2-7; a possible D gene is TRBD1 (5 bases). The CDR3 runs to 15 residues. Trimming removed 1 base from V and 2 bases from J, with 12 bases in between. CDR1 is LGHNT, CDR2 FRNRAP, per germline. The CDR3 coding sequence is TGTGCTAGTGGTTTGGGTCCAGGGTTCACCTACGAGCAGTACTTC. Its protein is CASGLGPGFTYEQYF.

This rearrangement joins TRBV5-4 to TRBJ2-1, with 7 bases aligning to TRBD1. Per the germline V gene, CDR1 is SGHNT and CDR2 is YYREEE (reference sequence). After removal of 3 bases from V and 8 bases from J, the junction contained 5 bases not matched to a gene. This CDR3 comprises 13 residues. CDR3 sequence reads: CASSSDRDDEQFF. CDR3 nucleotides: TGTGCCAGCAGCTCTGACAGGGACGATGAGCAGTTCTTC.